This T cell receptor beta chain was documented in a study of cytomegalovirus exposure and HLA in healthy donors. Study outcomes and limitations: Within a later analysis, the majority of CMV-associated TCR beta chains appeared HLA-restricted.

Germline V CDR1 and CDR2: SEHNR, FQNEAQ (reference sequence). The CDR3 has 17 residues. V lost 1 base, J lost 2 bases, and 15 bases lay in between. This clone was counted between two and nine times. Its antigen is undetermined. In the PCR, 60 Vbeta and 13 Jbeta primers were used. Repertoires were generated with immunoSEQ multiplex PCR, while TCRdb's copy carries only in-frame clones and drops some. Among about 160,000 clones listed, about 80% were seen once. Sample: PBMCs. The rearrangement joins TRBV7-9 to TRBJ1-5; D is possibly TRBD1 (5 bases). The source is a man in his forties in good health and CMV-seronegative. For the CDR3, the DNA is TGTGCCAGCAGCTTAGTATCGGGCAGGGTCGGCAATCAGCCCCAGCATTTT. It translates to CASSLVSGRVGNQPQHF.